The rows below give T cell receptor beta chains drawn from one sample of a study of blood T cell repertoires in COVID-19. Only in-frame clones appear in the TCRdb table, and some are missing; sequencing was by immunoSEQ multiplex PCR. The sample contains about 260,000 clones, approximately 91% of which appear only once. Sequences were obtained from peripheral blood. The origin of the receptors is a human donor in a cohort sampled during active COVID-19. Each CDR3 is given with its conserved first and last residue. The D gene is left open where the match is weak. Some rows mark clone size as missing; the rest say once, few, many or name a class of expanded clone.

CDR3 DNA,CDR3 protein,J gene,V gene,D gene,CDR3 length,clone size
TGTGCCAGCAGTCACAGGGCCTACTCTGAAGCTTTCTTT,CASSHRAYSEAFF,TRBJ1-1,TRBV12-3/TRBV12-4,-,13,-
TGTGCCAGCTCACAACAGGGGACCCCTGCAACTAATGAAAAACTGTTTTTT,CASSQQGTPATNEKLFF,TRBJ1-4,TRBV18,TRBD1,17,-
TGTGCCAGTACGAAGACTAGCGGGAGAGACGAGCAGTACTTC,CASTKTSGRDEQYF,TRBJ2-7,TRBV19,TRBD2,14,-
TGCGCCAGCAGCTTGGACAGGGGCCTCCAAGAGACCCAGTACTTC,CASSLDRGLQETQYF,TRBJ2-5,TRBV5-1,TRBD1,15,-
TGTGCTAGTGGTTCATTCCCGGGACAATTTAATTCACCCCTCCACTTT,CASGSFPGQFNSPLHF,TRBJ1-6,TRBV12-5,-,16,-
TGTGCCTGGGGTCCAGGCTCTGGAAACACCATATATTTT,CAWGPGSGNTIYF,TRBJ1-3,TRBV30,-,13,few
TGTGCCAGCAGCTTACTCTTTGGGGGCCTCTACGAGCAGTACTTC,CASSLLFGGLYEQYF,TRBJ2-7,TRBV11-3,-,15,-
TGCGCCAGCAGCCAGGTGGGGGGAGGGCTCTACGAGCAGTACTTC,CASSQVGGGLYEQYF,TRBJ2-7,TRBV5-1,TRBD2,15,-
TGTGCCAGCAGCCGGACAGGGAATGAGCAGTTCTTC,CASSRTGNEQFF,TRBJ2-1,TRBV12-3/TRBV12-4,TRBD1,12,-
TGTGCCAGCAGCCAAGCGGGGGCGGGAGTGGTCTACGAGCAGTACTTC,CASSQAGAGVVYEQYF,TRBJ2-7,TRBV4-2,-,16,many
TGTGCCAGCAGTCGGACTAGCTTGGATACGCAGTATTTT,CASSRTSLDTQYF,TRBJ2-3,TRBV6-5,TRBD2,13,-
TGTGCCAGCAGCTTAGAGGCAGGGTATAGTCAGCCCCAGCATTTT,CASSLEAGYSQPQHF,TRBJ1-5,TRBV7-2,-,15,-
TGTGCCAGCAGCTTCAGCAGGGAGGTCTATGGAAACACCATATATTTT,CASSFSREVYGNTIYF,TRBJ1-3,TRBV7-9,-,16,-
TGTGCCAGCAGCCAAGGCGCAGGGTTGACCTCTGGGGCCAACGTCCTGACTTTC,CASSQGAGLTSGANVLTF,TRBJ2-6,TRBV3-1/TRBV3-2,-,18,-
TGTGCCAGCAGTTTATCCATGACAGGGGCCTCATACGAGCAGTACTTC,CASSLSMTGASYEQYF,TRBJ2-7,TRBV27,TRBD1,16,-
TGTGCCAGCTCCCCGGAGACAGCCATGAACACTGAAGCTTTCTTT,CASSPETAMNTEAFF,TRBJ1-1,TRBV5-4,-,15,-
TGCGCCAGCAGCCAAGATTTGGTCAGGGGGCGTGGAGAGACCCAGTACTTC,CASSQDLVRGRGETQYF,TRBJ2-5,TRBV4-3,TRBD1,17,-
TGTGCCAGCCGGGGGACTTTCCACTCCTACGAGCAGTACTTC,CASRGTFHSYEQYF,TRBJ2-7,TRBV6-5,-,14,-
TGTGCTAGTGGTTTGGGACAGGGAGGCGCTCAGCCCCAGCATTTT,CASGLGQGGAQPQHF,TRBJ1-5,TRBV12-5,TRBD1,15,-
TGTGCCAGCAGCGTAGCAGGGAATGAAAAACTGTTTTTT,CASSVAGNEKLFF,TRBJ1-4,TRBV9,-,13,-
TGCGCCAGCAGCCCGGGGACAGGGTCGGGTGAAAAACTGTTTTTT,CASSPGTGSGEKLFF,TRBJ1-4,TRBV5-1,TRBD1,15,-
TGCGCCAGCAGCTTGGACCTGCGGGGGGGGTCCTACAATGAGCAGTTCTTC,CASSLDLRGGSYNEQFF,TRBJ2-1,TRBV5-1,TRBD2,17,-
TGTGCCAGCGGCGGGTCCCCATCTGGGGCCAACGTCCTGACTTTC,CASGGSPSGANVLTF,TRBJ2-6,TRBV6-5,-,15,-
TGTGCCAGCAGCTTAGCGGCGGGGTCACCCCTCCACTTT,CASSLAAGSPLHF,TRBJ1-6,TRBV5-6,-,13,-
TGTGCCAGCAGCTGGAGCCCCACAGGGGGGGGTGGCTACACCTTC,CASSWSPTGGGGYTF,TRBJ1-2,TRBV11-2,TRBD1,15,many
TGTGCCAGCAGTTCGAGACAGGGAACCACAGATACGCAGTATTTT,CASSSRQGTTDTQYF,TRBJ2-3,TRBV27,TRBD1,15,-
TGTGCCAGCCTAAAAAGGGGTCGCGAAAAACTGTTTTTT,CASLKRGREKLFF,TRBJ1-4,TRBV5-6,-,13,-
TGTGCCAGCCGGCAGGGAGGAACTGGAAACACCATATATTTT,CASRQGGTGNTIYF,TRBJ1-3,TRBV2,-,14,-
TGCGCCAGCAGCTCGCCGGGACAGGGGTTGCATGGCTACACCTTC,CASSSPGQGLHGYTF,TRBJ1-2,TRBV5-1,TRBD1,15,-
TGTGCCTGGAACTTAGGCGGTGGTTCCTACGAGCAGTACTTC,CAWNLGGGSYEQYF,TRBJ2-7,TRBV30,-,14,-
TGTGCCAGCAGCTCCGCAGGGGCAATCTCTGGAAACACCATATATTTT,CASSSAGAISGNTIYF,TRBJ1-3,TRBV7-2,-,16,-
TGTGCCAGCAGCTTATATTCGGGTGAAAAACTGTTTTTT,CASSLYSGEKLFF,TRBJ1-4,TRBV7-2,-,13,-
TGTGCCAGTAGACCGGGGGAGCTCCAAGAGACCCAGTACTTC,CASRPGELQETQYF,TRBJ2-5,TRBV19,-,14,-
TGTGCCAGCAGCCAAGACCGGTACTCTGGAAACACCATATATTTT,CASSQDRYSGNTIYF,TRBJ1-3,TRBV14,-,15,-
TGTGCCAGCAGCTTAACTAGCGGCGAGCAGTACTTC,CASSLTSGEQYF,TRBJ2-7,TRBV7-8,TRBD2,12,-
TGTGCCAGCAGTCGCAGGGGGCAGGGGCCTCCTGAAGCTTTCTTT,CASSRRGQGPPEAFF,TRBJ1-1,TRBV6-2/TRBV6-3,TRBD1,15,few
TGTGCCAGCAGTTTGCCCCCGGGACAGGGAACAGTTGAGCAGTTCTTC,CASSLPPGQGTVEQFF,TRBJ2-1,TRBV28,TRBD1,16,-
TGTGCCAGCAGTGCAGGGCCCGGGGAGCTGTTTTTT,CASSAGPGELFF,TRBJ2-2,TRBV27,-,12,-
TGCGCCAGCAGCCAAGGTGGGACGGACTACTACGAGCAGTACTTC,CASSQGGTDYYEQYF,TRBJ2-7,TRBV4-1,-,15,once
TGCGCCAGCAGCTTGGAATGGTCTACGGGGGGGCCTGCAGATACGCAGTATTTT,CASSLEWSTGGPADTQYF,TRBJ2-3,TRBV5-1,TRBD2,18,-
TGTGCCAGCAGCCTGGGGACAGCTAGACAAAACATTCAGTACTTC,CASSLGTARQNIQYF,TRBJ2-4,TRBV6-6,TRBD1,15,once
TGTGCCAGCAGCTTAGCGGTAGGGAGGAATGAGCAGTTCTTC,CASSLAVGRNEQFF,TRBJ2-1,TRBV11-2,-,14,-
TGTGCCAGTAGTGTCCAGGGGGCAGGATATAATTCACCCCTCCACTTT,CASSVQGAGYNSPLHF,TRBJ1-6,TRBV19,TRBD1,16,few
TGTGCCACCAGTGACAGTAAGACAGGGGTCGGCTACACCTTC,CATSDSKTGVGYTF,TRBJ1-2,TRBV24-1,TRBD1,14,once
TGTGCCAGCAGCCAGTCAGAGCGGGGGTACAATGAGCAGTTCTTC,CASSQSERGYNEQFF,TRBJ2-1,TRBV3-1/TRBV3-2,TRBD2,15,-
TGTGCCAGCAGCCCAGGACTAGCGGGGGCCTACGAGCAGTACTTC,CASSPGLAGAYEQYF,TRBJ2-7,TRBV7-2,TRBD2,15,-
TGTGCCAGCAGTTACGGGGGGGGTGGCTACACCTTC,CASSYGGGGYTF,TRBJ1-2,TRBV6-5,-,12,-
TGTGCCAGCAGCCCCGTTGCCAGGGACTCGAACACTGAAGCTTTCTTT,CASSPVARDSNTEAFF,TRBJ1-1,TRBV5-4,-,16,-
TGTGCCAGCAGTTGGGGGGGCGAGCAGTACTTC,CASSWGGEQYF,TRBJ2-7,TRBV12-3/TRBV12-4,TRBD2,11,-
TGTGCCAGCAGTTTATCCAGGGGACAGGGGGGGACCGGGGAGCTGTTTTTT,CASSLSRGQGGTGELFF,TRBJ2-2,TRBV27,TRBD1,17,-
TGCGCCAGCAGCTTTCGCGGCTCAAGCTCCTATAATTCACCCCTCCACTTT,CASSFRGSSSYNSPLHF,TRBJ1-6,TRBV5-1,-,17,-
TGTGCCAGCAGCTGGGTGATAGCGGGGCCTCTTAGCACAGATACGCAGTATTTT,CASSWVIAGPLSTDTQYF,TRBJ2-3,TRBV13,TRBD2,18,-
TGTGCCAGTAGGACACCGGGACTAATTAACTATGGCTACACCTTC,CASRTPGLINYGYTF,TRBJ1-2,TRBV19,-,15,few
TGCGCCAGCGGCCTGGGGGCGGGAGCTTTCTTT,CASGLGAGAFF,TRBJ1-1,TRBV10-2,-,11,-
TGTGCCAGCAGGGTCACGGGGTACGAGCAGTACTTC,CASRVTGYEQYF,TRBJ2-7,TRBV2,-,12,-
TGCGCCAGCAGCCAAGGGACAGGGGTCTCCTACGAGCAGTACTTC,CASSQGTGVSYEQYF,TRBJ2-7,TRBV5-1,TRBD1,15,-
TGTGCCAGCAGCGTAGGAGTCCAAGAGACCCAGTACTTC,CASSVGVQETQYF,TRBJ2-5,TRBV9,-,13,-